This TCR beta chain was found in a study of T cell changes during pregnancy in multiple sclerosis. The V gene end was trimmed by 0 bases and the J gene end by 8 bases; junction bases not matched to a gene: 10. Germline CDR1 reads SGDLS; CDR2 reads YYNGEE. The CDR3 totals 16 residues. The assay was immunoSEQ multiplex PCR, and TCRdb's table has in-frame clones only and misses some. The sample records about 40,000 clones, around nine tenths being singletons. The specimen comprised CD4+ T cells from peripheral blood mononuclear cells, sampled before pregnancy. The chain recombines TRBV9 with TRBJ1-2, with 10 bases aligning to TRBD1. This sequence originates from a female donor with multiple sclerosis, enrolled in a pregnancy study. Written as DNA, the CDR3 is TGTGCCAGCAGCGTAGGCGATTGGACAGGGGGTCGAGGCTACACCTTC. Protein sequence: CASSVGDWTGGRGYTF.